The clone carrying this T cell receptor (beta chain) occurred many times. Each CDR3 protein is one row after TCRdb ran MiXCR on the RT-PCR reads. This sample has around 700,000 distinct CDR3 sequences, with 12% to 15% found just once. Germline V gene data show CDR1 as SGHRS and CDR2 as YFSETQ. The length of the CDR3 is 14 residues. V was trimmed by 5 bases and J by 3 bases, leaving 11 bases between them. The sequence was obtained from a female donor in good health, serving as a healthy control. Sequenced: memory CD4+ T cells from blood. The chain couples TRBV5-1 to TRBJ1-4, with D possibly matching TRBD1 (5 bases). In DNA form, the CDR3 reads TGCGCCAGCAGTGAGGGGCCAGCTAATGAAAAACTGTTTTTT. This translates into CASSEGPANEKLFF. Drawing the rest from reference TRBV5-1 and TRBJ1-4, the complete variable domain is KAGVTQTPRYLIKTRGQQVTLSCSPISGHRSVSWYQQTPGQGLQFLFEYFSETQRNKGNFPGRFSGRQFSNSRSEMNVSTLELGDSALYLCASSEGPANEKLFFGSGTQLSVL.